The rows below give T cell receptor beta chains drawn from one sample of a study of early stage breast cancer tumors. Libraries were prepared by immunoSEQ multiplex PCR; TCRdb keeps only in-frame clonotypes and omits some of them. Here the sample spans roughly 57,000 clones, around 90% being singletons. Sequenced input: blood. The source of these receptors is an older person with breast cancer. Both conserved end residues are part of each CDR3. The D gene is left open where the match is weak. Rows give clone size only sometimes, using once, few, many, or a class for an expanded clone.

DNA | CDR3 | D | J | V | size
TGTGCCAGCAGCTCGGGACTTAACGACAATCAGCCCCAGCATTTT | CASSSGLNDNQPQHF | NA | TRBJ1-5 | TRBV7-2 | NA
TGTGCCAGCAGCTTAGGAGGGGACAGGGGTGAGACCCAGTACTTC | CASSLGGDRGETQYF | TRBD1 | TRBJ2-5 | TRBV7-7 | NA
TGTGCCAGCAGTTACCCAGGGGCCTTCTATGGCTACACCTTC | CASSYPGAFYGYTF | NA | TRBJ1-2 | TRBV6-6 | NA
TGTGCCAGTAGTATGACGACAGGTGCATATTATAGCAATCAGCCCCAGCATTTT | CASSMTTGAYYSNQPQHF | NA | TRBJ1-5 | TRBV19 | NA
TGTGCCAGCAGCTTGGTTGGACAGGGAAAATCAGCTTTCTTT | CASSLVGQGKSAFF | TRBD1 | TRBJ1-1 | TRBV5-4 | NA
TGTGCCGGACTAGCGGGGGAACCGGTTCAGTTCTTC | CAGLAGEPVQFF | TRBD2 | TRBJ2-1 | TRBV2 | NA
TGCGCCAGCAGCTCCGGACAGGGGAACACTGAAGCTTTCTTT | CASSSGQGNTEAFF | TRBD1 | TRBJ1-1 | TRBV5-1 | NA
TGTGCCAGCAGATCAGGGGGGTTATCGCCCCAGCATTTT | CASRSGGLSPQHF | TRBD1 | TRBJ1-5 | TRBV6-6 | NA
TGTGCCAGCAGCTTGGACAGGGGGAATGAGCAGTTCTTC | CASSLDRGNEQFF | TRBD1 | TRBJ2-1 | TRBV5-6 | NA
TGTGCCAGCAGTGACTGGGGAAACACCATATATTTT | CASSDWGNTIYF | NA | TRBJ1-3 | TRBV7-2 | NA
TGTGCCAGCAGGGACAGCTCCTCTTACACAGATACGCAGTATTTT | CASRDSSSYTDTQYF | NA | TRBJ2-3 | TRBV7-6 | once
TGTGCCAGCAGTGGCCGACAGTCCTATAGCAATCAGCCCCAGCATTTT | CASSGRQSYSNQPQHF | NA | TRBJ1-5 | TRBV6-1 | NA
TGTGCCAGCAGCTTAGGGCGGACATCTGAGACCCAGTACTTC | CASSLGRTSETQYF | NA | TRBJ2-5 | TRBV7-2 | few
TGTGCCAGTAGGCCGGACAGGGAGCAGTTCTTC | CASRPDREQFF | TRBD1 | TRBJ2-1 | TRBV19 | once
TGTGCCACTAACGGCGGGTCGAACACCGGGGAGCTGTTTTTT | CATNGGSNTGELFF | NA | TRBJ2-2 | TRBV19 | NA
TGTGCCAGCTCACCACTACCAGGGCAGAACACTGAAGCTTTCTTT | CASSPLPGQNTEAFF | NA | TRBJ1-1 | TRBV18 | once
TGTGCCAGCAGTAGCTACTCCCCTATCGACGAGCAGTACTTC | CASSSYSPIDEQYF | NA | TRBJ2-7 | TRBV25-1 | NA
TGTGCCAGCAGCTCCGACAGACTAGCGGCTATTTCCGAGCAGTACTTC | CASSSDRLAAISEQYF | TRBD2 | TRBJ2-7 | TRBV7-2 | NA
TGCGCCAGCAGCCAAGAGCAGGGACAGGGTTACGAGCAGTACTTC | CASSQEQGQGYEQYF | TRBD1 | TRBJ2-7 | TRBV4-3 | NA
TGTGCCAGCAGTTTGAGGGCTAACTATGGCTACACCTTC | CASSLRANYGYTF | NA | TRBJ1-2 | TRBV28 | NA
TGTGCCAGCAGCCCCCGGCGGGGGGGGACTAATGAAAAACTGTTTTTT | CASSPRRGGTNEKLFF | NA | TRBJ1-4 | TRBV9 | NA
TGTGCCAGCAGCAAGGAGGTTCGGGGGTCCGGAGAGACCCAGTACTTC | CASSKEVRGSGETQYF | NA | TRBJ2-5 | TRBV7-2 | NA
TGTGCCAGCAGCAATTCGTTCCTCACAGATACGCAGTATTTT | CASSNSFLTDTQYF | NA | TRBJ2-3 | TRBV5-6 | NA
TGCGCCAGCAGCGCCTGGACAGGGTCCCCTGGAAACACCATATATTTT | CASSAWTGSPGNTIYF | TRBD1 | TRBJ1-3 | TRBV4-1 | NA
TGTGCCAGCAGCTTCGTTCCGGGGGGCTACACCTTC | CASSFVPGGYTF | NA | TRBJ1-2 | TRBV7-2 | NA
TGTGCCAGCAGCTTAACCGGGACTAGCGGGCTTTATGAGCAGTTCTTC | CASSLTGTSGLYEQFF | TRBD2 | TRBJ2-1 | TRBV11-2 | NA
TGTGCCAGCAGCCATCCTCCGAACTTGAACACTGAAGCTTTCTTT | CASSHPPNLNTEAFF | NA | TRBJ1-1 | TRBV5-6 | NA
TGTGCCAGCAGTCGGACTAGCGGGGTTGGGTTCTTC | CASSRTSGVGFF | TRBD2 | TRBJ2-1 | TRBV2 | NA